These 10 T cell receptor beta chains share one sample of origin, sequenced in a study of early T cells in non-severe SARS-CoV-2 infection. In TCRdb, the 5' RACE reads were re-called with MiXCR into one record per CDR3 protein. The table includes over 70,000 distinct CDR3 sequences, roughly an eighth detected once. Sequencing was done on a sample of whole blood. These receptors came from an adult who was a healthcare worker with PCR-confirmed SARS-CoV-2 infection or an uninfected control (not recorded which).

A few counts support this clonotype. The V call is TRBV7-8, the J call TRBJ2-2; D remains unclear. The CDR3 runs 16 residues. Germline loops: CDR1 SGHVS, CDR2 FQNEAQ. V lost 4 bases, J lost 0 bases, and 12 bases lay in between. This CDR3 reads CASSWLAVANTGELFF. The CDR3 nucleotides are TGTGCCAGCAGCTGGTTGGCGGTCGCGAACACCGGGGAGCTGTTTTTT.

This clonotype was seen at least ten times. The DNA of the CDR3 is TGTGCCAGCAGCCAAGAGTCAGGTCGACAGCCCCAGCATTTT. Amino acids: CASSQESGRQPQHF. The chain uses TRBV16 and TRBJ1-5; D ambiguous. Germline-derived CDR1 and CDR2 are KGHSY and FQNENV. There are 14 residues in the CDR3. V was cut by 2 bases and J by 7 bases, with 12 bases left in between. The full variable domain, completed using reference TRBV16 and TRBJ1-5, is GEEVAQTPKHLVRGEGQKAKLYCAPIKGHSYVFWYQQVLKNEFKFLISFQNENVFDETGMPKERFSAKCLPNSPCSLEIQATKLEDSAVYFCASSQESGRQPQHFGDGTRLSIL.

V and J are TRBV6-2 or TRBV6-3 and TRBJ2-7; 7 positions agree with TRBD2. J lost 7 bases, V lost 2 bases, and 11 bases had no gene match. The CDR3 spans 15 residues. The germline gives CDR1 MNHEY, CDR2 SVGEGT. CDR3 coding DNA: TGTGCCAGCAGTTACGGAACAGGCACCGGGAGGGAGCAGTACTTC. It yields the protein CASSYGTGTGREQYF.

A few counts support this clonotype. The gene calls are TRBV4-1 and TRBJ2-1; 7 bases map to TRBD2. The CDR3 has 16 residues. The ends lost 0 bases at V and 4 bases at J; junction bases unmatched: 6. In germline, CDR1 is MGHRA, CDR2 YSYEKL. This CDR3 reads CASSQESWGGYNEQFF. CDR3 sequence (DNA): TGCGCCAGCAGCCAAGAAAGCTGGGGAGGGTACAATGAGCAGTTCTTC.

This chain uses TRBV6-5 with TRBJ1-2; no clear D gene. The V end was cut by 2 bases, the J end by 6 bases, with 31 bases between. Germline V gives CDR1 MNHEY, CDR2 SVGAGI. CDR3 length equals 20 residues. For the CDR3, the DNA is TGTGCCAGCAGTTACACTAGAACCCGGGCCATCCCCGACCCTTCACATGGCTACACCTTC. It specifies CASSYTRTRAIPDPSHGYTF.

The V call is TRBV19, the J call TRBJ1-2; D gene uncertain. The germline V gene encodes CDR1 LNHDA and CDR2 SQIVND (reference sequence). CDR3 size: 15 residues. V gave up 8 bases and J gave up 8 bases, with 24 bases separating them. The CDR3 nucleotides read TGTGCCAGTGGAACACCAAGGGTAGTTGGGTTCGGCTACACCTTC. Its protein is CASGTPRVVGFGYTF.

The rearrangement joins TRBV28 to TRBJ2-1; TRBD2 matches at 9 bases. Germline loops: CDR1 MDHEN, CDR2 SYDVKM. The CDR3 is made up of 15 amino acids. J was trimmed by 4 bases and V by 6 bases; bases with no gene match: 7. In DNA form, the CDR3 reads TGTGCCAGCAGCCTGGGACTAGCAGGGTACAATGAGCAGTTCTTC. Its protein is CASSLGLAGYNEQFF.

This clonotype was seen a handful of times. The chain carries TRBV7-6 and TRBJ2-1; tentatively, D is TRBD1 (5 bases). Trimming took off 4 bases at V and 6 bases at J, with 19 bases between the two ends. Per the germline V gene, CDR1 is SGHVS and CDR2 is FNYEAQ. The CDR3 sequence is 16 residues long. The CDR3 sequence is CASSSPHLTQGNEQFF. The CDR3 DNA follows: TGTGCCAGCAGCTCCCCACATCTCACCCAGGGCAATGAGCAGTTCTTC.

This clonotype was counted many times. The rearrangement joins TRBV2 to TRBJ1-5, with TRBD1 matching over 7 bases. This CDR3 spans 15 amino acids. Trimming cost V 8 bases and J 0 bases; bases outside gene matches: 7. Germline CDR1 is SNHLY and CDR2 is FYNNEI. The CDR3 sequence is CASSGQDYSNQPQHF. DNA for the CDR3: TGTGCCAGCTCCGGACAGGACTATAGCAATCAGCCCCAGCATTTT. Complete variable domain (other parts from reference TRBV2 and TRBJ1-5): EPEVTQTPSHQVTQMGQEVILRCVPISNHLYFYWYRQILGQKVEFLVSFYNNEISEKSEIFDDQFSVERPDGSNFTLKIRSTKLEDSAMYFCASSGQDYSNQPQHFGDGTRLSIL.

The chain uses TRBV9 and TRBJ2-1, with 10 bases that match TRBD2. CDR3 length: 15 residues. Germline CDR1 reads SGDLS; CDR2 reads YYNGEE. V gave up 0 bases and J gave up 5 bases; unmatched junction bases: 2. This CDR3 reads CASSVVSGRDNEQFF. As DNA, the CDR3 is TGTGCCAGCAGCGTAGTAAGCGGGAGGGACAATGAGCAGTTCTTC. The full variable domain, its missing parts supplied by reference TRBV9 and TRBJ2-1, is DSGVTQTPKHLITATGQRVTLRCSPRSGDLSVYWYQQSLDQGLQFLIQYYNGEERAKGNILERFSAQQFPDLHSELNLSSLELGDSALYFCASSVVSGRDNEQFFGPGTRLTVL.